Below, 25 T cell receptor beta chains from the same sample are listed, as sequenced in a study of T cell changes during pregnancy in multiple sclerosis. The repertoire was sequenced with immunoSEQ multiplex PCR; TCRdb's copy has only in-frame clones and lacks some. The profile shows over 45,000 clones, 88% of them singletons. Sequencing was performed on CD4+ T cells from peripheral blood mononuclear cells, taken in the third trimester of pregnancy. The receptors were gathered from a female donor with multiple sclerosis, enrolled in a pregnancy study.

This chain connects TRBV18 to TRBJ1-5; 7 nucleotides align to TRBD1. The ends lost 3 bases at V and 2 bases at J; junction bases unmatched: 10. Looked up from germline, CDR1 is KGHSH and CDR2 is LQKENI. This CDR3 spans 17 amino acids. In nucleotides, the CDR3 is TGTGCCAGCTCACCCGGCAGGGGGGAAGGGGGCAATCAGCCCCAGCATTTT. This translates into CASSPGRGEGGNQPQHF.

The chain links TRBV5-1 to TRBJ2-7; TRBD2 aligns across 12 bases. The length of the CDR3 is 17 residues. The ends lost 0 bases at V and 5 bases at J; junction bases unmatched: 9. Per the germline V gene, CDR1 is SGHRS and CDR2 is YFSETQ. The CDR3 DNA reads TGCGCCAGCAGCTTGGAGGCGGCAGGACTAGCGGGAAACGAGCAGTACTTC. It is translated as CASSLEAAGLAGNEQYF.

V is TRBV28 and J is TRBJ1-2; TRBD1 matches at 8 bases. In germline, CDR1 is MDHEN, CDR2 SYDVKM. The CDR3 has 15 amino acids. V lost 6 bases and J lost 3; bases outside the gene matches: 9. The CDR3 DNA follows: TGTGCCAGCAGCTCTCAGGGGGCTCCCCACTATGGCTACACCTTC. Encoded protein: CASSSQGAPHYGYTF.

This clone was counted a single time. The genes are TRBV30 and TRBJ1-2; D not certain. This CDR3 spans 14 amino acids. Germline loops: CDR1 GTSNPN, CDR2 SVGIG (reference sequence). Trimming took off 0 bases at V and 8 bases at J, with 16 bases between the two ends. Here the CDR3 reads CAWSVQSAMKGYTF. CDR3 in DNA: TGTGCCTGGAGTGTACAGTCCGCTATGAAGGGCTACACCTTC.

In regard to this clone: The identical CDR3 is also encoded by other nucleotide sequences in the sample. J is TRBJ2-1 and V is TRBV18, with a tentative D call TRBD1 (5 bases). CDR1 KGHSH and CDR2 LQKENI come from the germline V gene. V lost 1 base and J lost 7, with 5 bases in between. The CDR3 is 12 amino acids. CDR3 DNA: TGTGCCAGCTCACCACAGGGGAATGAGCAGTTCTTC. It translates to CASSPQGNEQFF.

The rearrangement links TRBV7-9 to TRBJ1-1, with unresolved D. V lost 4 bases, J lost 11 bases, and 14 bases lay in between. CDR1 is SEHNR and CDR2 is FQNEAQ in the germline V gene (reference sequence). The CDR3 runs 12 residues. The CDR3 DNA is TGTGCCAGCAGCTCTCTTAGACTTCCGGCTTTCTTT. Translating it yields CASSSLRLPAFF. Based on the CDR3 plus reference TRBV7-9 and TRBJ1-1, the full variable domain is DTGVSQNPRHKITKRGQNVTFRCDPISEHNRLYWYRQTLGQGPEFLTYFQNEAQLEKSRLLSDRFSAERPKGSFSTLEIQRTEQGDSAMYLCASSSLRLPAFFGQGTRLTVV.

The CDR3 DNA is TGTGCCAGCACAATTCAGGAAGGTATGGCGGGCACCTTC. It codes for CASTIQEGMAGTF. V and J are TRBV5-6 and TRBJ1-2, with D hard to call. The CDR3 runs to 13 residues. The germline V and J ends were trimmed by 6 bases and 13 bases, with 22 bases remaining between them. Germline loops: CDR1 SGHDT, CDR2 YYEEEE.

The chain links TRBV2 to TRBJ2-5, with 7 bases identical to TRBD2. This CDR3 comprises 15 residues. Germline V lookup: CDR1 SNHLY, CDR2 FYNNEI. V shed 0 bases, J shed 5 bases, and the junction held 6 bases outside the gene matches. The CDR3 bases are TGTGCCAGCAGTGAAGCCGGGGGAGGGTGGGAGACCCAGTACTTC. Amino acids: CASSEAGGGWETQYF. The full variable domain, rest sourced from reference TRBV2 and TRBJ2-5, is EPEVTQTPSHQVTQMGQEVILRCVPISNHLYFYWYRQILGQKVEFLVSFYNNEISEKSEIFDDQFSVERPDGSNFTLKIRSTKLEDSAMYFCASSEAGGGWETQYFGPGTRLLVL.

This sequence joins TRBV10-3 and TRBJ1-2; D unresolved. Trimming took 2 bases from V and 6 from J, leaving 7 bases between them. CDR1 is ENHRY and CDR2 is SYGVKD in the germline V gene. The CDR3 is made up of 12 amino acids. The CDR3 sequence is CAISEVADGYTF. CDR3 bases: TGTGCCATCAGTGAGGTGGCAGATGGCTACACCTTC.

The CDR3 DNA is TGTGCCTGGACCTCCGGGGGGGAGGGACGTCGAGAAAAACTGTTTTTT. It codes for CAWTSGGEGRREKLFF. This chain links TRBV30 with TRBJ1-4; tentative D call: TRBD1 (5 bases). V lost 4 bases and J 8 bases, leaving 23 bases between the germline ends. From germline, CDR1 is GTSNPN and CDR2 SVGIG (reference sequence). CDR3 size: 16 residues.

The chain is built from TRBV7-7 and TRBJ2-3, with 12 bases identical to TRBD2. The CDR3 runs 16 residues. The V segment lost 4 bases and the J segment 4 bases; nucleotides outside the gene matches: 6. Germline V gene lookup returns CDR1 SSHAT and CDR2 FNYEAQ (reference sequence). The CDR3 sequence: CASSSGLAGNADTQYF. As DNA, the CDR3 is TGTGCCAGCAGCTCAGGACTAGCGGGGAACGCAGATACGCAGTATTTT.

V usage is TRBV6-6 and J usage is TRBJ2-2; 9 bases fit TRBD2. CDR1 is MNHNY and CDR2 is SVGAGI in the germline V gene (reference sequence). The CDR3 is made up of 15 amino acids. V was clipped by 6 bases and J by 0 bases; unmatched bases: 2. DNA of the CDR3: TGTGCCAGCAGGACTAGCGGCGCGAACACCGGGGAGCTGTTTTTT. Its translation is CASRTSGANTGELFF.

The gene calls are TRBV27 and TRBJ2-5, with 9 bases lining up with TRBD2. The CDR3 runs 16 residues. The J segment lost 2 bases and the V segment lost 5 bases, leaving 9 bases of the junction unmatched. Per the germline V gene, CDR1 is MNHEY and CDR2 is SMNVEV (reference sequence). This chain's CDR3 is CASSPSLAGPQETQYF. Written as DNA, the CDR3 is TGTGCCAGCAGTCCGTCACTAGCGGGCCCACAAGAGACCCAGTACTTC.

The V call is TRBV11-3, the J call TRBJ2-3; 7 bases are shared with TRBD2. CDR3 length equals 15 residues. Per germline, CDR1 SGHNT and CDR2 YENEEA. After removal of 3 bases from V and 6 bases from J, the junction contained 9 bases not matched to a gene. The CDR3 DNA follows: TGTGCCAGCAGCTTTGGTCTAGCGGAAAGGGATACGCAGTATTTT. This gives the protein CASSFGLAERDTQYF.

This chain joins TRBV10-3 and TRBJ1-4, with a weak D call TRBD1 (6 bases). V gave up 6 bases and J gave up 6 bases, with 14 bases separating them. Germline V gives CDR1 ENHRY, CDR2 SYGVKD. The CDR3 runs to 14 residues. The CDR3 region has the DNA TGTGCCATCAGCGTTTCGGCAGGGGATGAAAAACTGTTTTTT. This codes for CAISVSAGDEKLFF.

This chain connects TRBV30 to TRBJ2-2; a weak D match, TRBD1 (5 bases). Germline V gene lookup returns CDR1 GTSNPN and CDR2 SVGIG (reference sequence). The CDR3 spans 12 residues. Trimming cost V 0 bases and J 7 bases, with 6 bases left between them. CDR3 nucleotides: TGTGCCTGGAGTGTAGGGGTCGGGGAGCTGTTTTTT. Translation: CAWSVGVGELFF.

The CDR3 here is CASSLLGALGGELFF. The CDR3 nucleotides read TGCGCCAGCAGCTTGTTGGGGGCTCTAGGCGGGGAGCTGTTTTTT. The chain couples TRBV5-1 to TRBJ2-2, with D possibly being TRBD1 (6 bases). The CDR3 length is 15 residues. V was shortened by 1 base and J by 7 bases, with 14 bases between the two germline ends. In germline, CDR1 is SGHRS, CDR2 YFSETQ.

This chain connects TRBV19 to TRBJ1-5; tentatively, D is TRBD1 (6 bases). Per the germline V gene, CDR1 is LNHDA and CDR2 is SQIVND (reference sequence). V lost 8 bases to trimming and J lost 2 bases, with 10 bases between them. There are 13 residues in the CDR3. CDR3 in DNA: TGTGCCAGTTCTGCAGGGGGCAATCAGCCCCAGCATTTT. It translates to CASSAGGNQPQHF.

This clone appeared a single time. This rearrangement joins TRBV7-2 to TRBJ1-4, with 11 nucleotides matching TRBD1. The J segment lost 5 bases and the V segment lost 5 bases, leaving 4 bases of the junction unmatched. The CDR3 consists of 15 residues. The germline CDR1 and CDR2 sequences are SGHTA and FQGNSA. This chain's CDR3 is CASSVDRGRNEKLFF. The CDR3 nucleotides are TGTGCCAGCAGCGTGGACAGGGGGCGGAATGAAAAACTGTTTTTT.

The CDR3 sequence: CASVQALNTEAFF. The CDR3 nucleotides are TGTGCCAGCGTACAGGCCTTGAACACTGAAGCTTTCTTT. V gene TRBV6-1 combines with J gene TRBJ1-1, with D tentatively TRBD1 (5 bases). This CDR3 region has 13 residues. CDR1 and CDR2 from the germline V gene are MNHNS and SASEGT. Trimming left V 8 bases short and J 0 bases short, with 10 bases between.

Of note for this clone: At the DNA level, this CDR3 is encoded by other sequences in the same sample as well. The V gene is TRBV5-6, the J gene TRBJ2-7; D is unresolved. Trimming took off 4 bases at V and 3 bases at J, with 11 bases between the two ends. CDR1 is SGHDT, CDR2 YYEEEE, per germline. The CDR3 totals 13 residues. CDR3 DNA sequence: TGTGCCAGCAGCCCGGGTCCAGTCTACGAGCAGTACTTC. Amino acids: CASSPGPVYEQYF.

V gene TRBV18 combines with J gene TRBJ1-2; perhaps TRBD1 as D (5 bases). V lost 3 bases, J lost 4 bases, and 9 bases lay in between. CDR3 length: 13 amino acids. The V gene's germline CDR1 is KGHSH and CDR2 LQKENI. In DNA, the CDR3 is TGTGCCAGCTCACCTGACAGCTCCTATGGCTACACCTTC. This translates into CASSPDSSYGYTF.

This clone was recorded only once. The CDR3 here is CASSLIEGELFF. The CDR3 DNA sequence: TGTGCCAGCAGTTTAATCGAGGGGGAGCTGTTTTTT. The chain employs TRBV11-2 and TRBJ2-2; D is unclear. The CDR3 has 12 residues. CDR1 and CDR2 (germline): SGHAT, FQNNGV. Between the trimmed V and J ends, which lost 6 bases and 8 bases, there was a span of 10 bases.

The J gene is TRBJ2-7, the V gene TRBV7-8; 8 bases agree with TRBD1. Germline loops: CDR1 SGHVS, CDR2 FQNEAQ. The CDR3 is 13 amino acids. The V gene end was trimmed by 8 bases and the J gene end by 1 base; junction bases not matched to a gene: 4. The CDR3: CASARDRSYEQYF. The CDR3 DNA follows: TGTGCCAGCGCAAGGGACAGGTCCTACGAGCAGTACTTC.

The chain has TRBV30 and TRBJ1-1, with a tentative D call TRBD1 (6 bases). The CDR3 sequence is 12 residues long. The ends were cut back, 5 bases at V and 4 bases at J, with 11 bases in the middle. CDR1 GTSNPN and CDR2 SVGIG come from the germline V gene (reference sequence). CDR3 coding DNA: TGTGCCTGGGCGGGGGCTGTCACTGAAGCTTTCTTT. Translated: CAWAGAVTEAFF.